Following are 25 T cell receptor beta chains from one sample sequenced in a study of blood T cell repertoires in COVID-19. TCRdb's table, derived via immunoSEQ multiplex PCR, lists solely in-frame clones and lacks some. This table has 35,000 to 55,000 clones, 85% to 95% appearing once. Sequencing was carried out using peripheral blood. These receptors were collected from a human donor in a cohort sampled during active COVID-19.

The rearrangement joins TRBV7-9 to TRBJ2-5; D possibly corresponds to TRBD2 (5 bases). Trimming cost V 3 bases and J 3 bases, with 11 bases left between them. Germline CDR1 SEHNR, CDR2 FQNEAQ (reference sequence). The CDR3 spans 14 residues. The CDR3 DNA reads TGTGCCAGCAGCTTCCCGGGAAGAAAAGAGACCCAGTACTTC. Its translation: CASSFPGRKETQYF.

The V gene is TRBV19, the J gene TRBJ1-6, with D maybe TRBD1 (5 bases). V was pared by 5 bases and J by 5 bases, with 13 bases between. The germline CDR1 and CDR2 sequences are LNHDA and SQIVND (reference sequence). The CDR3 runs to 15 residues. CDR3 amino acids: CASSRQGPNNSPLHF. CDR3 in DNA: TGTGCCAGTAGTCGGCAGGGTCCCAATAATTCACCCCTCCACTTT.

This chain connects TRBV5-4 to TRBJ2-7, with 9 bases matching TRBD1. Trimming removed 2 bases from V and 4 bases from J; junction bases left unmatched: 7. CDR3 size: 15 residues. Germline V lookup: CDR1 SGHNT, CDR2 YYREEE (reference sequence). CDR3 amino acids: CASSFTQGAGYEQYF. CDR3 nucleotides: TGTGCCAGCAGCTTTACACAGGGGGCAGGGTACGAGCAGTACTTC.

This chain joins TRBV19 and TRBJ2-5, with D tentatively TRBD1 (7 bases). CDR1 is LNHDA, CDR2 SQIVND, per germline (reference sequence). The CDR3 totals 14 residues. Trimming pared 3 bases from V and 7 bases from J, leaving 15 bases between. The CDR3 DNA is TGTGCCAGTAGTATCCAGGGGGGCGGTGGGACCCAGTACTTC. This translates into CASSIQGGGGTQYF.

The chain couples TRBV19 to TRBJ2-2, with D perhaps TRBD2 (6 bases). The CDR3 loop spans 14 amino acids. V lost 5 bases and J 7 bases, leaving 14 bases between the germline ends. Germline V CDR1 and CDR2: LNHDA, SQIVND (reference sequence). CDR3 nucleotide sequence: TGTGCCAGTAGTCCGCGGCTAGCGAACGGGGAGCTGTTTTTT. As protein: CASSPRLANGELFF.

The table lists this clone with a few counts. The J gene is TRBJ1-5, the V gene TRBV5-1, with unresolved D. Germline V gene data show CDR1 as SGHRS and CDR2 as YFSETQ. The CDR3 contains 14 residues. V lost 0 bases and J 4 bases, leaving 8 bases between the germline ends. CDR3 nucleotide sequence: TGCGCCAGCAGCTTGGGGCAGGCTAATCAGCCCCAGCATTTT. Protein: CASSLGQANQPQHF. The variable domain in full, with the rest retrieved from reference TRBV5-1 and TRBJ1-5, is KAGVTQTPRYLIKTRGQQVTLSCSPISGHRSVSWYQQTPGQGLQFLFEYFSETQRNKGNFPGRFSGRQFSNSRSEMNVSTLELGDSALYLCASSLGQANQPQHFGDGTRLSIL.

This rearrangement joins TRBV4-3 to TRBJ1-2; D is uncertain. V was pared by 0 bases and J by 0 bases, with 17 bases between. Germline V lookup: CDR1 LGHNA, CDR2 YSLEER. CDR3 length equals 18 residues. The CDR3 sequence: CASSQDPAGYEANYGYTF. CDR3 nucleotides: TGCGCCAGCAGCCAAGATCCCGCAGGCTATGAAGCTAACTATGGCTACACCTTC.

J is TRBJ1-2 and V is TRBV27; D may be TRBD1 (5 bases). The CDR3 spans 13 residues. With 3 bases removed from V and 5 bases from J, the gap between germline ends came to 10 bases. The germline CDR1 and CDR2 sequences are MNHEY and SMNVEV (reference sequence). CDR3 in amino acids: CASSFIGEYGYTF. CDR3 bases: TGTGCCAGCAGTTTCATAGGGGAATATGGCTACACCTTC.

This chain connects TRBV4-3 to TRBJ2-7; possible D gene TRBD1, 6 bases. The germline V gene encodes CDR1 LGHNA and CDR2 YSLEER. Trimming left V 4 bases short and J 2 bases short, with 15 bases between. The length of the CDR3 is 15 residues. The CDR3 region has the DNA TGCGCCAGCAGCCGATATAAGGACAGAACCTACGAGCAGTACTTC. Translation gives CASSRYKDRTYEQYF.

This chain connects TRBV2 to TRBJ1-2; TRBD1 matches at 7 bases. V trimming: 10 bases; J trimming: 1 base; junction bases outside the gene matches: 12. CDR1 and CDR2 from the germline V gene are SNHLY and FYNNEI. CDR3 size: 15 residues. Written as DNA, the CDR3 is TGTGCCACCACCCCTGGGCAGGGGGTTAACTATGGCTACACCTTC. It translates to CATTPGQGVNYGYTF.

The rearrangement joins TRBV4-3 to TRBJ2-2; perhaps TRBD1 as D (5 bases). The CDR3 sequence is 15 residues long. The V gene's germline CDR1 is LGHNA and CDR2 YSLEER. V gave up 3 bases and J gave up 4 bases, with 12 bases separating them. CDR3 DNA: TGCGCCAGCAGCCAGTCCAGGGTTGGCACCGGGGAGCTGTTTTTT. Translation gives CASSQSRVGTGELFF.

The chain recombines TRBV7-2 with TRBJ2-1, with 9 positions matching TRBD1. Germline V lookup: CDR1 SGHTA, CDR2 FQGNSA. The CDR3 sequence is 16 residues long. V was clipped by 8 bases and J by 3 bases; unmatched bases: 11. This CDR3 is CASADRGIGNYNEQFF. The CDR3 DNA sequence: TGTGCCAGCGCGGACAGGGGAATCGGTAACTACAATGAGCAGTTCTTC.

This rearrangement joins TRBV28 to TRBJ1-2, with TRBD1 identical over 7 bases. This CDR3 spans 13 amino acids. Germline lookup yields CDR1 MDHEN and CDR2 SYDVKM. V trimming: 4 bases; J trimming: 1 base; junction bases outside the gene matches: 0. The CDR3 DNA sequence: TGTGCCAGCAGTTCAGGGGGTAACTATGGCTACACCTTC. Encoded protein: CASSSGGNYGYTF.

J is TRBJ2-1 and V is TRBV11-3, with 7 bases fitting TRBD1. The V and J ends lost 5 bases and 3 bases, in that order; junction bases with no gene match: 4. The CDR3 runs to 14 residues. Germline lookup yields CDR1 SGHNT and CDR2 YENEEA. CDR3 DNA sequence: TGTGCCAGCAGCACCAGACAGGGCTACAATGAGCAGTTCTTC. Translation gives CASSTRQGYNEQFF.

The chain carries TRBV6-5 and TRBJ2-5; the match to TRBD1 covers 12 bases. With V trimmed by 6 bases and J by 4 bases, 6 bases remained unmatched. Germline values: CDR1 MNHEY, CDR2 SVGAGI. The length of the CDR3 is 15 residues. This CDR3 reads CASRTGTGGRETQYF. CDR3 nucleotides: TGTGCCAGCAGAACCGGGACAGGGGGCCGAGAGACCCAGTACTTC.

The chain recombines TRBV19 with TRBJ2-7; the D gene is possibly TRBD1 (6 bases). Germline V lookup: CDR1 LNHDA, CDR2 SQIVND (reference sequence). The CDR3 loop spans 13 amino acids. Trimming pared 5 bases from V and 4 bases from J, leaving 12 bases between. As DNA, the CDR3 is TGTGCCAGTAGTGTCAGGGGCACTTACGAGCAGTACTTC. Translating it yields CASSVRGTYEQYF.

J is TRBJ1-1 and V is TRBV6-5, with D possibly TRBD1 on 6 matching bases. This CDR3 contains 16 residues. The V gene lost 0 bases and the J gene lost 1 base, with 12 bases spanning the gap. Per germline, CDR1 MNHEY and CDR2 SVGAGI. The CDR3 sequence: CASSYSIGQRNTEAFF. CDR3 bases: TGTGCCAGCAGTTACTCGATTGGACAGAGGAACACTGAAGCTTTCTTT.

V gene TRBV20-1 combines with J gene TRBJ2-7; maybe TRBD2 (6 bases). The germline V gene encodes CDR1 DFQATT and CDR2 SNEGSKA (reference sequence). The CDR3 is made up of 11 amino acids. Trimming cost V 3 bases and J 6 bases, with 9 bases left between them. For the CDR3, the DNA is TGCAGTGCTAGGGGGGGAAGCGAGCAGTACTTC. This sequence encodes CSARGGSEQYF.

This clone was counted a single time. The gene calls are TRBV6-1 and TRBJ1-1; D not certain. CDR1 is MNHNS and CDR2 is SASEGT in the germline V gene. This CDR3 is built from 14 residues. The V end was cut by 1 base, the J end by 0 bases, with 6 bases between. The CDR3 nucleotides are TGTGCCAGCAGTGAAGTACGAGTGAACACTGAAGCTTTCTTT. Protein sequence: CASSEVRVNTEAFF.

J is TRBJ2-7 and V is TRBV7-2, with no clear D. Between the trimmed V and J ends, which lost 5 bases and 3 bases, there was a span of 17 bases. The CDR3 covers 15 residues. CDR1 SGHTA and CDR2 FQGNSA come from the germline V gene. Written as DNA, the CDR3 is TGTGCCAGCAGCCAAGTCGTTGGAGCTTTCTACGAGCAGTACTTC. Amino acids: CASSQVVGAFYEQYF. Together with reference TRBV7-2 and TRBJ2-7, the CDR3 gives the full variable domain: GAGVSQSPSNKVTEKGKDVELRCDPISGHTALYWYRQSLGQGLEFLIYFQGNSAPDKSGLPSDRFSAERTGGSVSTLTIQRTQQEDSAVYLCASSQVVGAFYEQYFGPGTRLTVT.

This chain links TRBV5-1 with TRBJ1-1; D is perhaps TRBD1 (6 bases). The V and J ends lost 0 bases and 5 bases respectively, with 11 bases between them. The CDR3 runs to 14 residues. CDR1 and CDR2 (germline): SGHRS, YFSETQ. DNA for the CDR3: TGCGCCAGCAGCTTGGGGGAACAGGGAACTGAAGCTTTCTTT. This sequence encodes CASSLGEQGTEAFF.

This chain uses TRBV7-2 with TRBJ1-1, with D unclear. Germline-derived CDR1 and CDR2 are SGHTA and FQGNSA. V lost 2 bases and J 0 bases, leaving 4 bases between the germline ends. There are 13 residues in the CDR3. The CDR3 region has the DNA TGTGCCAGCAGCTTACCAATGAACACTGAAGCTTTCTTT. Protein product: CASSLPMNTEAFF.

The rearrangement uses TRBV19 and TRBJ2-2; D is uncertain. Trimming shortened V by 2 bases and J by 0 bases, and 7 bases separated the two germline ends. Germline V lookup: CDR1 LNHDA, CDR2 SQIVND (reference sequence). This CDR3 contains 15 residues. For the CDR3, the DNA is TGTGCCAGTAGTATATCGGCGGCGAACACCGGGGAGCTGTTTTTT. Encoded protein: CASSISAANTGELFF.

The chain uses TRBV23-1 and TRBJ2-5; possible D gene TRBD1, 6 bases. TRBV23-1 is known as an ORF, though its function is uncertain. This CDR3 is built from 15 residues. The V gene lost 2 bases and the J gene lost 4 bases, with 14 bases spanning the gap. In DNA, the CDR3 is TGCGCCAGCAGTCAAGGCAGGGGAGTTTCAGAGACCCAGTACTTC. It yields the protein CASSQGRGVSETQYF.

With regard to this clone: One end of the junction is discordant with germline, which a read error may explain. The V and J genes are TRBV6-6 and TRBJ2-7; 10 bases agree with TRBD2. The germline V gene has CDR1 MNHNY and CDR2 SVGAGI (reference sequence). The CDR3 contains 13 residues. The CDR3, as DNA: TGTGCCAGCAGTCACCTCCTAGCGGGGGAGACCCGCTTC. This gives the protein CASSHLLAGETRF.